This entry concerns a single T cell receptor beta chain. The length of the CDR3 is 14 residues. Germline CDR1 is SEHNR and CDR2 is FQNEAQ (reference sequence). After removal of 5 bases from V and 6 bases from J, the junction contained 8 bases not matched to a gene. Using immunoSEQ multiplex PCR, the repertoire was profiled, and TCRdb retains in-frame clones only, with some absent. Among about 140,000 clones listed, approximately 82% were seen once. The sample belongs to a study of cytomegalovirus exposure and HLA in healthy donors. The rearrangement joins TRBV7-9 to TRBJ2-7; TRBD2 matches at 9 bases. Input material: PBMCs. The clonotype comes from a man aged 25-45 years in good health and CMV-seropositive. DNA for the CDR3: TGTGCCAGCAGCCGGGGACTAGCCGAGTCCGAGCAGTACTTC. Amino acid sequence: CASSRGLAESEQYF.